The rows below give T cell receptor beta chains drawn from one sample of a study of response to subunit inactivated influenza vaccine. One entry per CDR3 protein, called by TCRdb with MiXCR from the RT-PCR reads. This sample yields a few hundred thousand distinct CDR3 sequences, of which about 11% are seen a single time; about 10% belongs to the top ten. These same data were also listed under a study on T cells expressing NK-cell markers.

The specimen was PBMCs from blood, collected on the day of vaccination. The receptors stem from a man aged 45-60 years who received an inactivated influenza vaccine. The CDR3 runs from the conserved cysteine through the conserved F or W. A D gene is named only where the DNA matches it firmly. Part of the rows lack a size; the others show once, few, many or a class for expanded clones.

size: few
V: TRBV7-2
length: 15
D: TRBD1
J: TRBJ2-1
DNA: TGTGCCAGCAGCTTAGACAGGGGGCTCGGCAATGAGCAGTTCTTC
CDR3: CASSLDRGLGNEQFF

size: few
V: TRBV7-2
length: 15
D: TRBD1
J: TRBJ2-2
DNA: TGTGCCAGCAGCGCCGGGACAGGGATCGCCGGGGAGCTGTTTTTT
CDR3: CASSAGTGIAGELFF

size: .
V: TRBV28
length: 15
D: TRBD2
J: TRBJ2-1
DNA: TGTGCCAGCAGAGCGGGGGCGGACGTCTACAATGAGCAGTTCTTC
CDR3: CASRAGADVYNEQFF

size: .
V: TRBV28
length: 15
D: .
J: TRBJ2-1
DNA: TGTGCCAGCAGCCTGGGACACCAGATCTACAATGAGCAGTTCTTC
CDR3: CASSLGHQIYNEQFF

size: few
V: TRBV7-9
length: 15
D: .
J: TRBJ2-3
DNA: TGTGCCAGCAGCTTAGAACTAGATCACACAGATACGCAGTATTTT
CDR3: CASSLELDHTDTQYF

size: .
V: TRBV11-2
length: 16
D: TRBD1
J: TRBJ1-5
DNA: TGTGCCAGCAGCGAGAGATCCGGGACAGGGATTCAGCCCCAGCATTTT
CDR3: CASSERSGTGIQPQHF

size: many
V: TRBV12-3/TRBV12-4
length: 11
D: .
J: TRBJ2-5
DNA: TGTGCCAGCAAGGGCCAAGAGACCCAGTACTTC
CDR3: CASKGQETQYF

size: many
V: TRBV27
length: 13
D: .
J: TRBJ1-6
DNA: TGTGCCAGCAGTCGTCGTTATAATTCACCCCTCCACTTT
CDR3: CASSRRYNSPLHF

size: .
V: TRBV6-1
length: 14
D: .
J: TRBJ2-5
DNA: TGTGCCAGCAGGCCCGACAGGCGGGTGGAGACCCAGTACTTC
CDR3: CASRPDRRVETQYF

size: few
V: TRBV6-2/TRBV6-3
length: 14
D: TRBD2
J: TRBJ2-5
DNA: TGTGCCAGCAGTCCCGGGACTAGCCGAGGGACCCAGTACTTC
CDR3: CASSPGTSRGTQYF

size: .
V: TRBV7-2
length: 15
D: .
J: TRBJ1-5
DNA: TGTGCCAGCAGCTTCGGGGGGTCAAGCAATCAGCCCCAGCATTTT
CDR3: CASSFGGSSNQPQHF

size: few
V: TRBV11-2
length: 17
D: TRBD2
J: TRBJ2-3
DNA: TGTGCCAGCAGCTTAGATACGATAGGGACTAGCTCCAATACGCAGTATTTT
CDR3: CASSLDTIGTSSNTQYF

size: .
V: TRBV25-1
length: 16
D: .
J: TRBJ2-2
DNA: TGTGCCAGCAGTAATGAACTAAACGCGAACACCGGGGAGCTGTTTTTT
CDR3: CASSNELNANTGELFF

size: few
V: TRBV11-2
length: 16
D: .
J: TRBJ2-5
DNA: TGTGCCAGCAGCTTAGCCGGACTACGCTTACGGGAGACCCAGTACTTC
CDR3: CASSLAGLRLRETQYF

size: .
V: TRBV2
length: 14
D: TRBD2
J: TRBJ2-7
DNA: TGTGCCAGCAGTGAGAGCCTAGCGGGAAACGAGCAGTACTTC
CDR3: CASSESLAGNEQYF

size: .
V: TRBV9
length: 20
D: .
J: TRBJ2-6
DNA: TGTGCCAGCAGCCTATCCCTCCGGGGGCAGGACGGGAGTTGGACCAACGTCCTGACTTTC
CDR3: CASSLSLRGQDGSWTNVLTF

size: .
V: TRBV19
length: 16
D: .
J: TRBJ2-4
DNA: TGTGCCAGTAGTCCTGATGGGGGCAGAGCCAAAAACATTCAGTACTTC
CDR3: CASSPDGGRAKNIQYF

size: .
V: TRBV9
length: 18
D: TRBD1
J: TRBJ1-1
DNA: TGTGCCAGCAGCCCCACACATATCGGACGGACAGGGCGGACTGAAGCTTTCTTT
CDR3: CASSPTHIGRTGRTEAFF

size: .
V: TRBV13
length: 19
D: TRBD2
J: TRBJ2-3
DNA: TGTGCCAGCAGCTTAATTTCCTCCGTGACTAGCGGTTTCACAGATACGCAGTATTTT
CDR3: CASSLISSVTSGFTDTQYF

size: .
V: TRBV18
length: 18
D: TRBD2
J: TRBJ2-7
DNA: TGTGCCAGCTCAGAGAGAACGGGAGGGCCCAAAGGCTCCTACGAGCAGTACTTC
CDR3: CASSERTGGPKGSYEQYF

size: few
V: TRBV6-1
length: 13
D: .
J: TRBJ1-1
DNA: TGTGCCACCACTACGGGGGAGAGAGCTGAAGCTTTCTTT
CDR3: CATTTGERAEAFF

size: .
V: TRBV18
length: 16
D: .
J: TRBJ2-7
DNA: TGTGCCAGCTCACCACCGGGCCAGGGGGGCTCCTACGAGCAGTACTTC
CDR3: CASSPPGQGGSYEQYF

size: many
V: TRBV6-5
length: 16
D: TRBD1
J: TRBJ2-2
DNA: TGTGCCAGCAGTTCGGACAGGGAGGACAACACCGGGGAGCTGTTTTTT
CDR3: CASSSDREDNTGELFF

size: few
V: TRBV11-2
length: 13
D: .
J: TRBJ2-7
DNA: TGTGCCAGCAGGGGACGGACTTCCAACGAGCAGTACTTC
CDR3: CASRGRTSNEQYF

size: .
V: TRBV7-2
length: 14
D: .
J: TRBJ2-7
DNA: TGTGCCAGCAGCCACACCGGACAGTACTACGAGCAGTACTTC
CDR3: CASSHTGQYYEQYF

size: .
V: TRBV20-1
length: 13
D: .
J: TRBJ1-6
DNA: TGCAGTGCTAGAGAAGGGACAACGTCACCCCTCCACTTT
CDR3: CSAREGTTSPLHF

size: .
V: TRBV6-2/TRBV6-3
length: 15
D: TRBD1
J: TRBJ2-7
DNA: TGTGCCAGCAGCGAACCTGCGACAGGGCGACGCGAGCAGTACTTC
CDR3: CASSEPATGRREQYF

size: many
V: TRBV7-9
length: 12
D: .
J: TRBJ1-2
DNA: TGTGCCAGCAGCCGTCTAAGTAGGGGCTACACCTTC
CDR3: CASSRLSRGYTF

size: many
V: TRBV6-5
length: 12
D: .
J: TRBJ2-4
DNA: TGTGCCAGCAGTTCGCCAGGAAACATTCAGTACTTC
CDR3: CASSSPGNIQYF

size: .
V: TRBV6-1
length: 16
D: .
J: TRBJ2-5
DNA: TGTGCCAGCGGTCTAAGACCACTCCCCTTCCAAGAGACCCAGTACTTC
CDR3: CASGLRPLPFQETQYF

size: few
V: TRBV5-6
length: 13
D: .
J: TRBJ2-1
DNA: TGTGCCAGCAGCTTGTTTCCCCCCAATGAGCAGTTCTTC
CDR3: CASSLFPPNEQFF

size: few
V: TRBV12-3/TRBV12-4
length: 14
D: .
J: TRBJ2-3
DNA: TGTGCCAGCAGTTTATACAGGCCCCCAGATACGCAGTATTTT
CDR3: CASSLYRPPDTQYF

size: many
V: TRBV19
length: 11
D: .
J: TRBJ1-1
DNA: TGTGCCAGTGAAGGGGCAGAAGAAGCTTTCTTT
CDR3: CASEGAEEAFF

size: .
V: TRBV5-8
length: 17
D: TRBD2
J: TRBJ2-2
DNA: TGTGCCAGCAGCGGCGGGACTAGCGGGAGTTACACCGGGGAGCTGTTTTTT
CDR3: CASSGGTSGSYTGELFF

size: .
V: TRBV7-2
length: 17
D: TRBD2
J: TRBJ2-1
DNA: TGTGCCAGCAGCCCGATGGGGGGGGGACTAGTTTTGCATGAGCAGTTCTTC
CDR3: CASSPMGGGLVLHEQFF

size: .
V: TRBV5-1
length: 13
D: .
J: TRBJ2-7
DNA: TGCGCCAACTCAAGGGGGAGGGATGGCGAGCAGTACTTC
CDR3: CANSRGRDGEQYF

size: many
V: TRBV5-1
length: 14
D: .
J: TRBJ1-1
DNA: TGCGCCAGCAGTCATCAGGGTGTGAACACTGAAGCTTTCTTT
CDR3: CASSHQGVNTEAFF

size: few
V: TRBV6-5
length: 14
D: .
J: TRBJ1-1
DNA: TGTGCCAGCAGTTACTCCGACCGGGTCCTAACGGCTTTCTTT
CDR3: CASSYSDRVLTAFF

size: .
V: TRBV9
length: 16
D: .
J: TRBJ2-7
DNA: TGTGCCAGCAGCGTAAGCTCCCAGTCTACATCCTACGAGCAGTACTTC
CDR3: CASSVSSQSTSYEQYF

size: few
V: TRBV24-1
length: 13
D: TRBD1
J: TRBJ2-5
DNA: TGTGCCACCAGCCGGACAGGGGTAGAGACCCAGTACTTC
CDR3: CATSRTGVETQYF

size: many
V: TRBV20-1
length: 14
D: .
J: TRBJ2-5
DNA: TGCAGTGCTCACCCCCAGGGGCTCCGAGAGACCCAGTACTTC
CDR3: CSAHPQGLRETQYF

size: .
V: TRBV24-1
length: 18
D: TRBD1
J: TRBJ2-2
DNA: TGTGCCACCAGTGAACGACAGGGCCTATGGTTTGGGACCGGGGAGCTGTTTTTT
CDR3: CATSERQGLWFGTGELFF

size: few
V: TRBV6-1
length: 17
D: TRBD2
J: TRBJ2-7
DNA: TGTGCCAGCAGCTTCCTAACGGTAGCGGGAGATCCCTACGAGCAGTACTTC
CDR3: CASSFLTVAGDPYEQYF

size: many
V: TRBV20-1
length: 13
D: .
J: TRBJ2-7
DNA: TGCAGTGCCACACCTGGCCCCTCCTACGAGCAGTACTTC
CDR3: CSATPGPSYEQYF

size: many
V: TRBV7-2
length: 15
D: TRBD2
J: TRBJ2-3
DNA: TGTGCCAGCAGCTTTGGCCTAGCGGGCGGAGATACGCAGTATTTT
CDR3: CASSFGLAGGDTQYF

size: many
V: TRBV6-2/TRBV6-3
length: 16
D: .
J: TRBJ1-1
DNA: TGTGCCAGCAAGGGGACACCCCGTGTTGTGAACACTGAAGCTTTCTTT
CDR3: CASKGTPRVVNTEAFF

size: .
V: TRBV20-1
length: 14
D: TRBD2
J: TRBJ2-7
DNA: TGCAGTGCTAGAGGGACTAGCGGCGGCCGCGAGCAGTACTTC
CDR3: CSARGTSGGREQYF

size: few
V: TRBV7-2
length: 16
D: TRBD1
J: TRBJ1-2
DNA: TGTGCCAGCACCTCAGAGGGGGCAGGGGGGAACTATGGCTACACCTTC
CDR3: CASTSEGAGGNYGYTF

size: many
V: TRBV12-3/TRBV12-4
length: 12
D: .
J: TRBJ2-1
DNA: TGTGCCAGCAGCCCCGGTTACAATGAGCAGTTCTTC
CDR3: CASSPGYNEQFF

size: few
V: TRBV7-2
length: 14
D: .
J: TRBJ1-5
DNA: TGTGCCAGCAGCTTAGCAGGGCCGGGCCAGCCCCAGCATTTT
CDR3: CASSLAGPGQPQHF

size: many
V: TRBV5-4
length: 14
D: .
J: TRBJ2-2
DNA: TGTGCCAGCAGCTCGCAGGGGTTCACCGGGGAGCTGTTTTTT
CDR3: CASSSQGFTGELFF

size: many
V: TRBV6-1
length: 15
D: .
J: TRBJ1-4
DNA: TGTGCCAGCAGACTCTCGACCGGTATTAATGAAAAACTGTTTTTT
CDR3: CASRLSTGINEKLFF

size: .
V: TRBV10-3
length: 13
D: TRBD1
J: TRBJ2-5
DNA: TGTGCCATCGCGGGACAGGGTCAAGAGACCCAGTACTTC
CDR3: CAIAGQGQETQYF

size: .
V: TRBV6-5
length: 15
D: .
J: TRBJ2-5
DNA: TGTGCCAGCAGTTACGCTCGGGGGGCTGGTGAGACCCAGTACTTC
CDR3: CASSYARGAGETQYF

size: many
V: TRBV5-1
length: 18
D: TRBD2
J: TRBJ2-3
DNA: TGCGCCAGCAGCCGGACTAGCGGCAAGTTTCCTAGCACAGATACGCAGTATTTT
CDR3: CASSRTSGKFPSTDTQYF

size: few
V: TRBV3-1
length: 16
D: TRBD2
J: TRBJ2-5
DNA: TGTGCCAGCAGCCAAGATTCGGGGGGAAACCAAGAGACCCAGTACTTC
CDR3: CASSQDSGGNQETQYF

size: .
V: TRBV4-2
length: 17
D: TRBD2
J: TRBJ2-1
DNA: TGTGCCAGCAGCAAAGGGGGACTAGCGGGAGTCTACAATGAGCAGTTCTTC
CDR3: CASSKGGLAGVYNEQFF